The entry below gives a single T cell receptor (beta chain) sequence along with its context. This specimen comes from a study of blood T cell repertoires in COVID-19. Germline assignment: CDR1 MNHNS and CDR2 SASEGT. The V segment lost 3 bases and the J segment 5 bases; nucleotides outside the gene matches: 5. The CDR3 runs to 14 residues. Measured with immunoSEQ multiplex PCR; TCRdb has only the in-frame clones, and not every one. Of 150,000 or so clones in the sample, more than 65% were seen once. Specimen: PBMCs or T cells enriched from blood (not recorded which). This clonotype was obtained from a woman between 40 and 50 years old with acute COVID-19. This sequence joins TRBV6-1 and TRBJ2-7; TRBD1 matches 9 bases. CDR3: CASSEGTGQNEQYV. CDR3 nucleotide sequence: TGTGCCAGCAGTGAGGGGACAGGGCAAAACGAGCAGTACGTC.